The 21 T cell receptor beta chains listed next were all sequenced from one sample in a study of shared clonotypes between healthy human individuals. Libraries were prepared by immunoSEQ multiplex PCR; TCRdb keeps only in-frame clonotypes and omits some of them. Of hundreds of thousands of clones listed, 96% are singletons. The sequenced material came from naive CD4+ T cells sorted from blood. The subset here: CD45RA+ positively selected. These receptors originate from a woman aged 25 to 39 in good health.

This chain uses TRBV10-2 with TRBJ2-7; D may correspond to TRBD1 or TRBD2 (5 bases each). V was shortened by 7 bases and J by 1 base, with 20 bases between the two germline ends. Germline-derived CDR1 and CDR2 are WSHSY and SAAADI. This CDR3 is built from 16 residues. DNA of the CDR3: TGCGCCAGCACCGGGGCCCTAGAGGCAGGATCCTACGAGCAGTACTTC. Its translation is CASTGALEAGSYEQYF.

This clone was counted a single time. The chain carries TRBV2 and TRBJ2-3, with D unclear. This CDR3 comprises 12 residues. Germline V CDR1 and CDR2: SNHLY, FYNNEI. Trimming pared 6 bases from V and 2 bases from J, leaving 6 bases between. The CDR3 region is CASRVNTDTQYF. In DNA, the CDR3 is TGTGCCAGCAGGGTAAACACAGATACGCAGTATTTT.

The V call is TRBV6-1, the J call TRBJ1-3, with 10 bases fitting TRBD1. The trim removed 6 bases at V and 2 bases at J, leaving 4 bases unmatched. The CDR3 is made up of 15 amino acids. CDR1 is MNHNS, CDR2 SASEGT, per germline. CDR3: CASRPGQGAGNTIYF. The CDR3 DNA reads TGTGCCAGCAGACCTGGACAGGGGGCTGGAAACACCATATATTTT.

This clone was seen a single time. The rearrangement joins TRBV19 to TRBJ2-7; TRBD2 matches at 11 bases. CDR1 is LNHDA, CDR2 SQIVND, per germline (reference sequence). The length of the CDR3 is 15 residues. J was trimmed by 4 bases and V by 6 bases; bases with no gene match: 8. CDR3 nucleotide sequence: TGTGCCAGTAGCCGTACTAGCGGGAGCGGGTACGAGCAGTACTTC. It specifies CASSRTSGSGYEQYF.

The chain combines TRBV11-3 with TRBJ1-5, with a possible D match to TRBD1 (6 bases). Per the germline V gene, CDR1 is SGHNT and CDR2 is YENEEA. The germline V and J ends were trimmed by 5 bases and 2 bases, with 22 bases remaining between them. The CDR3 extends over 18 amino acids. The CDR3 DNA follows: TGTGCCAGCAGCCCCTTCGGGACACGGCCTTCGGGCAATCAGCCCCAGCATTTT. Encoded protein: CASSPFGTRPSGNQPQHF.

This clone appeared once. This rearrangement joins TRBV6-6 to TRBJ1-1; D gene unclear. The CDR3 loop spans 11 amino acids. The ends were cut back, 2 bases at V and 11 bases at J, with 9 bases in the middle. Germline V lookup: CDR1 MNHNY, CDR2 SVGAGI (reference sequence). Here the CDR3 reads CASSYRTSAFF. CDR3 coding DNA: TGTGCCAGCAGTTACAGAACTTCGGCTTTCTTT.

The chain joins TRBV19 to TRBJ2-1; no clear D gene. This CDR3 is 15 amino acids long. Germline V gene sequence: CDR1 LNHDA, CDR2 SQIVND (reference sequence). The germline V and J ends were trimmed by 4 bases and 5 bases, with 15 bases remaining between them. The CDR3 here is CASSRLLDGDNEQFF. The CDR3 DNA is TGTGCCAGTAGTAGACTCTTGGATGGCGACAATGAGCAGTTCTTC.

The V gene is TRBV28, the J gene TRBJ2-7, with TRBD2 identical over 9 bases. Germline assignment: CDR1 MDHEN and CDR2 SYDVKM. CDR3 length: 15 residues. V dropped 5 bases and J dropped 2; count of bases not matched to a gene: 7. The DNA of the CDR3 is TGTGCCAGCAGTCTAAATAGCGGGGGAACCTACGAGCAGTACTTC. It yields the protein CASSLNSGGTYEQYF.

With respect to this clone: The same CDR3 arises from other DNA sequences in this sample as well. CDR3 bases: TGTGCCAGCTCACCATCCGGGGATCAGCCCCAGCATTTT. This codes for CASSPSGDQPQHF. The J gene is TRBJ1-5, the V gene TRBV18; the D is unclear. V was clipped by 2 bases and J by 5 bases, with 7 bases between them. CDR1 and CDR2 (germline): KGHSH, LQKENI. The CDR3 is 13 residues long.

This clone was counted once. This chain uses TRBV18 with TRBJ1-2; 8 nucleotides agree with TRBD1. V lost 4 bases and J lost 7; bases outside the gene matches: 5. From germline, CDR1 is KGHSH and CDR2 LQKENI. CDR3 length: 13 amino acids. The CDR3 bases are TGTGCCAGCTCACAAGTGGACAGGGCTGGCTACACCTTC. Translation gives CASSQVDRAGYTF.

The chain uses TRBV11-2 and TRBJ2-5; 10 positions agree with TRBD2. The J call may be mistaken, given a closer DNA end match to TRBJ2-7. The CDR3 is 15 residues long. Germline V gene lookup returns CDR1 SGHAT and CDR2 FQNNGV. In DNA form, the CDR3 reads TGTGCCAGCAGCCTCCACCTAGCGGGAGTCTACGAGCAGTACTTC. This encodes CASSLHLAGVYEQYF.

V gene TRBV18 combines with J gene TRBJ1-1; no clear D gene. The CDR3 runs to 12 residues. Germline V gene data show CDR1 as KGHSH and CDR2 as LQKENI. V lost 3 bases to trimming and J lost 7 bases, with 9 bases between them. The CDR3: CASSPSRFEAFF. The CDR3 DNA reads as TGTGCCAGCTCACCTTCACGATTTGAAGCTTTCTTT.

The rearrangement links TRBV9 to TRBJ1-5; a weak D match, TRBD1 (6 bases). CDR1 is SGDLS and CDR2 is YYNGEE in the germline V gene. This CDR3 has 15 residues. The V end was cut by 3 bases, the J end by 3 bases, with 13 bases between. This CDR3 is CASSARGQFNQPQHF. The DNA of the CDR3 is TGTGCCAGCAGCGCACGGGGGCAATTCAATCAGCCCCAGCATTTT.

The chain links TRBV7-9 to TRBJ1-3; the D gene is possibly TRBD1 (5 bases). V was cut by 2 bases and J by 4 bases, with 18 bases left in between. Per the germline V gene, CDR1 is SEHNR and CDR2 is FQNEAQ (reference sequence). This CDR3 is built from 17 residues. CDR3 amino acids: CASSLRDLRGSGNTIYF. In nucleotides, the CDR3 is TGTGCCAGCAGCTTAAGAGACCTACGGGGGTCCGGAAACACCATATATTTT.

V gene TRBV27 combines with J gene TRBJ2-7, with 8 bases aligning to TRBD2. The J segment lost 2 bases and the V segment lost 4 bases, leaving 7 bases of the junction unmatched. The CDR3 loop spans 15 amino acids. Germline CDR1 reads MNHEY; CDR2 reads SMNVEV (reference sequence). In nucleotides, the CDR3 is TGTGCCAGCAGTTCCAGACTAGCGCGTACCTACGAGCAGTACTTC. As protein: CASSSRLARTYEQYF.

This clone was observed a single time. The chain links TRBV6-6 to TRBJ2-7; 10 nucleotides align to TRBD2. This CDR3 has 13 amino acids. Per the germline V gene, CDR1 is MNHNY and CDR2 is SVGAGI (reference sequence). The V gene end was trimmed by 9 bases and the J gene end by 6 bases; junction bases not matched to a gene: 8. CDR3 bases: TGTGCCAGTCGGCTAGCGGGAGTTGTCGAGCAGTACTTC. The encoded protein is CASRLAGVVEQYF.

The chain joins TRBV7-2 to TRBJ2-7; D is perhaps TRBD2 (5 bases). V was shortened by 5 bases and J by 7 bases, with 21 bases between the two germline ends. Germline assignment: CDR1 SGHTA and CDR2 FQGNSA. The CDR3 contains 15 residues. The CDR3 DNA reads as TGTGCCAGCAGCCCCCCGGAGGCGGACCCGCGGGAGCAGTACTTC. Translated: CASSPPEADPREQYF.

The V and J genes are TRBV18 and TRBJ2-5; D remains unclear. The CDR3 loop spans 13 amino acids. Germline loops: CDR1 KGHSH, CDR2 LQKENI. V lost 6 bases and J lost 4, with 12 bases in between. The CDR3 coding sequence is TGTGCCAGCTCCGAAACAATGGGAGAGACCCAGTACTTC. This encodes CASSETMGETQYF.

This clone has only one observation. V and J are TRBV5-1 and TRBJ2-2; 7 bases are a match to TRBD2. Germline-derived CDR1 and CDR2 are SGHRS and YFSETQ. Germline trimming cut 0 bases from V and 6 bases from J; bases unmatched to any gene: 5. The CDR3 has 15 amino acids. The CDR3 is CASSLGAGDAGELFF. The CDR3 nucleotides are TGCGCCAGCAGCTTGGGGGCGGGAGACGCCGGGGAGCTGTTTTTT.

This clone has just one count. The CDR3 loop reads CASSLVAAGELFF. The CDR3 DNA follows: TGTGCCAGCAGCTTAGTGGCCGCCGGGGAGCTGTTTTTT. The chain uses TRBV7-2 and TRBJ2-2; D not certain. The CDR3 length is 13 residues. Germline V gene data show CDR1 as SGHTA and CDR2 as FQGNSA. V was clipped by 1 base and J by 6 bases, with 6 bases between them.

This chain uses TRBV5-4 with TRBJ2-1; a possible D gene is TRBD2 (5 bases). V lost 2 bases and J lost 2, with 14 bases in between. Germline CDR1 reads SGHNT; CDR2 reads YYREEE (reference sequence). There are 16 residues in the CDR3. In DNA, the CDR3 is TGTGCCAGCAGCTTCCGTAAGGCGGGTACCTACAATGAGCAGTTCTTC. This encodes CASSFRKAGTYNEQFF.